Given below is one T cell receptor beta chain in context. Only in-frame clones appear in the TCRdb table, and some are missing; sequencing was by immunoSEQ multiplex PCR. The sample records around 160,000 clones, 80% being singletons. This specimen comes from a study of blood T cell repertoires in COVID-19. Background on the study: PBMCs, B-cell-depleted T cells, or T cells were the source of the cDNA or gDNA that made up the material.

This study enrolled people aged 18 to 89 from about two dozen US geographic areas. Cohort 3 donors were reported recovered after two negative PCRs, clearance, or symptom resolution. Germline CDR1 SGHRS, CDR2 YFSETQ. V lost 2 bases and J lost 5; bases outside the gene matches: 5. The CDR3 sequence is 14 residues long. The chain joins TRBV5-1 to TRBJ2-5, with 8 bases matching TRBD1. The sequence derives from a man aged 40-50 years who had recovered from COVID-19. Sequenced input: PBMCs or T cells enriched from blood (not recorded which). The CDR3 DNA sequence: TGCGCCAGCAGCTTTAGACAGGGGCGGGAGACCCAGTACTTC. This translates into CASSFRQGRETQYF.